Detailed here is one T cell receptor beta chain. Its antigen is currently unknown. The data were taken from a study of cytomegalovirus exposure and HLA in healthy donors. At the level of the study: It was reported in a later analysis that the 90 to 150 validation repertoires used the same platform as the approximately 670 first-cohort repertoires. Findings and caveats of the study: A classifier reportedly called cytomegalovirus status with high sensitivity and specificity. In vitro assays verified that three CMV-associated chains recognized CMV antigens specifically. The study recorded 150 to 200 TCR beta chains that were cytomegalovirus-associated.

Profiled with immunoSEQ multiplex PCR; TCRdb holds only in-frame clones, not every one. This repertoire shows about 120,000 clones, around 86% found once; its top ten account for roughly 2%. Trimming removed 1 base from V and 3 bases from J; junction bases left unmatched: 10. The CDR3 length is 18 residues. CDR1 is MGHRA, CDR2 YSYEKL, per germline. The rearrangement joins TRBV4-1 to TRBJ1-4; 8 nucleotides match TRBD1. The TCR sequence derives from a woman aged 18-29 years in good health and CMV-seronegative. The sequenced sample was PBMCs. This CDR3 reads CASSQGRLDRAPNEKLFF. The DNA for the CDR3 is TGCGCCAGCAGCCAAGGCCGCCTGGACAGGGCACCTAATGAAAAACTGTTTTTT.